This T cell receptor beta chain was identified in a study of T cell repertoires in cytomegalovirus infection (dated by TCRdb to the late 2010s). Notes on the research overall: Because public TCR beta signatures pointed to carriage of CMV infection together with the matching HLA type, the HLA type of each donor mattered for the analysis. Summary of the overall study and its limitations: In the ex vivo response, HLA-C-restricted CMV-specific TCR beta clonotypes were dominant, and in two of eight donors the single most frequent clonotype came from this HLA-C-restricted group. In both this cohort and an independent cohort of 352 donors, the cumulative frequency of public TCR beta family members distinguished carriers of CMV infection plus the relevant HLA type.

This clonotype was detected ten times or more. Its target antigen remains unknown. No base-level quality is on record; no much larger clone is a single base apart. These reads were obtained on an Illumina HiSeq 1500. Clones were called with MiXCR by TCRdb after fastp trimmed the public reads at Q25, and only in-frame beta chains were retained. Each entry is one CDR3 protein sequence, shown with its most common DNA and genes. This sample gives about 250,000 distinct CDR3 sequences in total; approximately 7% of them show up just once. Around 6.9% of the sample is in the top ten clones. The germline V gene gives CDR1 as SGHTA and CDR2 as FQGNSA. From its cysteine to its phenylalanine, the CDR3 spans 15 amino acids. Kept here is only the CDR3 DNA, which spans 45 bases and is read in frame from base 1. Trimming removed 7 bases from V and 6 bases from J, leaving 21 bases between the germline ends.

Recombination joined TRBV7-2 with TRBJ1-2; TRBD1 is perhaps the D gene, given 5 matching bases. Sequenced: PBMCs. The origin of this receptor is a human donor in good health (CMV status not recorded). Some clones in this sample may be carry-over from other donors' samples. For the CDR3, the sequence is CASNPGGPQRDGYTF. The DNA is TGTGCCAGCAACCCGGGGGGTCCCCAACGCGATGGCTACACCTTC.